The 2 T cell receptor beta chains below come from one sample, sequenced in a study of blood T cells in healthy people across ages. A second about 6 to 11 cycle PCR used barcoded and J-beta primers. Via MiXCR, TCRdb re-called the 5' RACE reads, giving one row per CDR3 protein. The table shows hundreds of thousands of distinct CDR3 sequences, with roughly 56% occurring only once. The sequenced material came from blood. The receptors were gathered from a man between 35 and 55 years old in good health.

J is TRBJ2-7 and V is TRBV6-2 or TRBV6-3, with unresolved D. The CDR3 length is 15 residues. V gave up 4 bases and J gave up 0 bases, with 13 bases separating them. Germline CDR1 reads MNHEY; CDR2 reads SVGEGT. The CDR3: CASSSVGRTSYEQYF. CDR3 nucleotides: TGTGCCAGCAGTTCGGTTGGCAGGACCTCCTACGAGCAGTACTTC.

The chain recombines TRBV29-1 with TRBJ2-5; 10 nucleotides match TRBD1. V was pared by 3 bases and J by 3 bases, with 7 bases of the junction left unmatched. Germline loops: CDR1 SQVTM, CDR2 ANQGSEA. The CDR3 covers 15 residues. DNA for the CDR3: TGCAGCGTTGACGTTTCCGGGACAGGGGAAGAGACCCAGTACTTC. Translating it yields CSVDVSGTGEETQYF.